The 19 T cell receptor beta chains below come from one sample, sequenced in a study of blood T cell repertoires in COVID-19. Assay used: immunoSEQ multiplex PCR; TCRdb lists only in-frame clones, some missing. The sample lists 73,000 or so clones, about 86% occurring once. Sequenced sample: peripheral blood. The receptors stem from a man in his fifties or sixties with active COVID-19.

The chain links TRBV7-3 to TRBJ1-3; D remains unclear. From germline, CDR1 is SGHTA and CDR2 FQGTGA. V was cut by 2 bases and J by 3 bases, with 11 bases left in between. This CDR3 is built from 15 residues. CDR3 DNA sequence: TGTGCCAGCAGCTTACAATCGGGAATTGGAAACACCATATATTTT. Translated, it gives CASSLQSGIGNTIYF.

The chain's CDR3 is CASSPRLTGAMRNEQFF. CDR3 in DNA: TGCGCCAGCAGCCCACGCTTAACGGGAGCTATGAGAAATGAGCAGTTCTTC. The rearrangement uses TRBV4-3 and TRBJ2-1; maybe TRBD2 (6 bases). The germline CDR1 and CDR2 sequences are LGHNA and YSLEER. The V end lost 4 bases, the J end lost 7 bases, and 23 bases lay between the germline ends. This CDR3 has 17 amino acids.

The chain is built from TRBV2 and TRBJ2-3, with D perhaps TRBD1 (6 bases). V was pared by 7 bases and J by 4 bases, with 21 bases between. Germline assignment: CDR1 SNHLY and CDR2 FYNNEI. The CDR3 is made up of 16 amino acids. The CDR3 is CASTLDRGSQADTQYF. The CDR3 nucleotides are TGTGCCAGCACCCTAGATAGGGGGAGTCAGGCAGATACGCAGTATTTT.

The chain carries TRBV3-1 (or the pseudogene TRBV3-2) and TRBJ2-1, with D possibly matching TRBD2 (6 bases). V was clipped by 1 base and J by 0 bases, with 10 bases between them. The CDR3 consists of 16 residues. The germline gives CDR1 LGHDT, CDR2 YNNKEL (reference sequence). CDR3 DNA: TGTGCCAGCAGCCAAGTAGCGGCGGGCTCCTACAATGAGCAGTTCTTC. It encodes CASSQVAAGSYNEQFF.

The V gene is TRBV19, the J gene TRBJ2-5; D is possibly TRBD1 (6 bases). Germline values: CDR1 LNHDA, CDR2 SQIVND (reference sequence). This CDR3 has 14 residues. Trimming removed 6 bases at V and 3 bases at J, with 14 bases between. The CDR3 region is CASRPGHYKETQYF. CDR3 nucleotides: TGTGCCAGTAGGCCGGGACATTACAAAGAGACCCAGTACTTC.

The chain joins TRBV5-4 to TRBJ2-5; 9 nucleotides match TRBD1. The CDR3 is 16 residues long. V was pared by 0 bases and J by 5 bases, with 8 bases of the junction left unmatched. CDR1 is SGHNT, CDR2 YYREEE, per germline (reference sequence). The CDR3 sequence: CASSLGGQGLAETQYF. DNA for the CDR3: TGTGCCAGCAGCTTGGGGGGACAGGGTTTAGCGGAGACCCAGTACTTC.

This rearrangement joins TRBV6-5 to TRBJ1-6, with 7 bases identical to TRBD1. This CDR3 contains 16 residues. Germline loops: CDR1 MNHEY, CDR2 SVGAGI. Unmatched junction bases numbered 11, after V lost 2 bases and J lost 10 bases. The CDR3 coding sequence is TGTGCCAGCAGTTACCAGGGGGGCAGGGTTGGATCACCCCTCCACTTT. It translates to CASSYQGGRVGSPLHF.

The chain joins TRBV20-1 to TRBJ1-1; no definite D call. The V end lost 6 bases, the J end lost 5 bases, and 10 bases lay between the germline ends. The CDR3 has 11 residues. Germline V gene sequence: CDR1 DFQATT, CDR2 SNEGSKA (reference sequence). CDR3 coding DNA: TGCAGTGCCAACACGGGGACTGAAGCTTTCTTT. Protein sequence: CSANTGTEAFF.

The rearrangement links TRBV30 to TRBJ1-2, with 9 bases fitting TRBD1. The CDR3 extends over 11 amino acids. Germline CDR1 reads GTSNPN; CDR2 reads SVGIG (reference sequence). With V trimmed by 5 bases and J by 8 bases, 3 bases remained unmatched. The CDR3 DNA reads TGTGCCTGGGACAGGGGGGAAGGCTACACCTTC. It codes for CAWDRGEGYTF.

The V call is TRBV6-1, the J call TRBJ2-2; 8 nucleotides match TRBD1. This CDR3 comprises 15 residues. V dropped 1 base and J dropped 7; count of bases not matched to a gene: 5. The germline CDR1 and CDR2 sequences are MNHNS and SASEGT. The CDR3 spells CASSEGAGGGGELFF. The CDR3 DNA is TGTGCCAGCAGTGAAGGAGCAGGGGGCGGCGGGGAGCTGTTTTTT.

The chain joins TRBV9 to TRBJ2-7, with 8 bases fitting TRBD2. CDR3 size: 16 residues. Germline assignment: CDR1 SGDLS and CDR2 YYNGEE. J was trimmed by 5 bases and V by 4 bases; bases with no gene match: 14. CDR3 region: CASSPTGRREVHEQYF. The CDR3 region has the DNA TGTGCCAGCAGCCCTACGGGGCGGCGGGAGGTCCACGAGCAGTACTTC. Variable domain in full (rest from reference TRBV9 and TRBJ2-7): DSGVTQTPKHLITATGQRVTLRCSPRSGDLSVYWYQQSLDQGLQFLIQYYNGEERAKGNILERFSAQQFPDLHSELNLSSLELGDSALYFCASSPTGRREVHEQYFGPGTRLTVT.

This clone has only a few counts. The chain recombines TRBV7-2 with TRBJ2-3; 14 positions match TRBD2. V lost 5 bases and J lost 7; bases outside the gene matches: 8. Looked up from germline, CDR1 is SGHTA and CDR2 is FQGNSA. The CDR3 covers 16 residues. The CDR3 is CASSSPTSGRVYTQYF. In DNA form, the CDR3 reads TGTGCCAGCAGCAGCCCGACTAGCGGGAGGGTATATACGCAGTATTTT.

This chain connects TRBV6-5 to TRBJ2-7; 7 nucleotides match TRBD1. This CDR3 is 16 amino acids long. V shed 0 bases and J 6 bases; nucleotides not matched to a gene: 11. Germline V CDR1 and CDR2: MNHEY, SVGAGI. The CDR3 loop reads CASSYSRTGGLVEQYF. CDR3 nucleotide sequence: TGTGCCAGCAGTTACTCAAGGACAGGTGGATTAGTCGAGCAGTACTTC.

The gene calls are TRBV6-5 and TRBJ2-7, with 8 bases fitting TRBD1. Germline V gene lookup returns CDR1 MNHEY and CDR2 SVGAGI. CDR3 length: 16 amino acids. V lost 0 bases to trimming and J lost 5 bases; unmatched junction nucleotides: 9. CDR3 sequence: CASSYSNQGAGNEQYF. The CDR3 DNA sequence: TGTGCCAGCAGTTACTCGAACCAGGGGGCTGGAAACGAGCAGTACTTC.

V gene TRBV9 combines with J gene TRBJ2-7; TRBD2 matches at 11 bases. After removal of 0 bases from V and 7 bases from J, the junction contained 0 bases not matched to a gene. From germline, CDR1 is SGDLS and CDR2 YYNGEE. The CDR3 contains 13 residues. In DNA form, the CDR3 reads TGTGCCAGCAGCGTAGGACTAGCGGGGGAGCAGTACTTC. Its protein product is CASSVGLAGEQYF.

This chain joins TRBV4-1 and TRBJ2-7, with a tentative D call TRBD2 (6 bases). Germline CDR1 reads MGHRA; CDR2 reads YSYEKL. Deletions cut 4 bases from V and 4 bases from J, with 14 bases between. This CDR3 spans 14 amino acids. The CDR3 DNA reads TGCGCCAGCAGCCCAACGGGAGTAGAGTACGAGCAGTACTTC. Translating it yields CASSPTGVEYEQYF.

This clone was seen only a few times. The gene calls are TRBV5-5 and TRBJ2-7, with D perhaps matching TRBD2 (7 bases). There are 14 residues in the CDR3. V lost 4 bases and J lost 3, with 14 bases in between. The germline gives CDR1 SGHKS, CDR2 YYEKEE (reference sequence). CDR3 region: CASSPGGGLYEQYF. CDR3 sequence (DNA): TGTGCCAGCAGCCCGGGGGGCGGTCTCTACGAGCAGTACTTC.

The chain has TRBV21-1 and TRBJ1-2. TRBV21-1 is a recognized pseudogene. The CDR3 runs to 14 residues. DNA for the CDR3: TGTGCCAGCAACAAGGTCTCTACTAACTATGGCTACACCTTC. This sequence encodes CASNKVSTNYGYTF.

V gene TRBV24-1 combines with J gene TRBJ2-3; 8 nucleotides agree with TRBD2. The CDR3 has 16 amino acids. V shed 3 bases, J shed 5 bases, and the junction held 9 bases outside the gene matches. Per germline, CDR1 KGHDR and CDR2 SFDVKD. The CDR3 is CATSDPHGGEQDTQYF. As DNA, the CDR3 is TGTGCCACCAGTGATCCTCACGGGGGGGAACAAGATACGCAGTATTTT.